This T cell receptor (beta chain) was profiled in a study of T-cell reconstitution after alpha-beta-depleted transplantation in children. Study conclusions and caveats: A year post-transplant, T-cell counts and diversity derived mostly from newly produced T cells.

The TCRbeta library incorporated unique molecular identifiers. TCRdb re-called the PCR reads with MiXCR, one entry per CDR3 protein. The sample shows about 4,900 distinct CDR3 sequences, approximately 27% of them seen only once. Germline V gene lookup returns CDR1 MNHEY and CDR2 SVGEGT. The CDR3 runs 16 residues. With 6 bases removed from V and 1 base from J, the gap between germline ends came to 18 bases. This clonotype was recorded at least ten times. Antigen unknown. The clonotype originates from a male patient under 10 years old who had a stem cell transplant for acute lymphoblastic leukemia, so the T cells may come from the graft donor. This rearrangement joins TRBV6-2 or TRBV6-3 to TRBJ1-1, with D possibly being TRBD1 (6 bases). Here the sequenced sample was PBMCs, mostly from graft donor cells, taken 60 days after TCRalphabeta/CD19-depleted stem cell transplant. This CDR3 is CASRTELGGENTEAFF. For the CDR3, the DNA is TGTGCCAGCAGAACAGAATTAGGGGGGGAGAACACTGAAGCTTTCTTT.